This T cell receptor (beta chain) was observed in a study of CD8 T cells in ankylosing spondylitis. Each CDR3 protein gets one entry after TCRdb re-called the 5' RACE reads with MiXCR. The data show around 150,000 distinct CDR3 sequences, about 16% seen once. Notes on the study in general: Existing reports had already noted some motif variants in reactive arthritis synovial fluid and blood. Disease-linked clones reportedly showed significant enrichment in matched ankylosing spondylitis synovial fluid. Roughly eight highly homologous variants formed a TCR beta motif that appeared characteristic of ankylosing spondylitis blood.

This clonotype has at least ten counts. Antigen unknown. The sequence derives from a male donor with ankylosing spondylitis or in good health (not recorded which). Sequencing used blood, either unsorted or a sorted T cell fraction (not recorded which).

CDR3 protein: CSVTTGRRTGELFF. In DNA, the CDR3 is TGCAGCGTTACGACAGGGCGGCGCACCGGGGAGCTGTTTTTT. The chain has TRBV29-1 and TRBJ2-2, with TRBD1 identical over 7 bases. The CDR3 is 14 residues long. CDR1 is SQVTM and CDR2 is ANQGSEA in the germline V gene. V dropped 5 bases and J dropped 4; count of bases not matched to a gene: 7.